These 14 T cell receptor beta chains were all obtained from the same sample, sequenced in a study of blood T cells in healthy people across ages. Then a second PCR, running roughly 7 to 12 cycles, was carried out with a sample-barcoded 5' primer and a J-beta primer mix. TCRdb re-called the 5' RACE reads through MiXCR, storing one row per CDR3 protein. The sample carries around 1.7 million distinct CDR3 sequences, 28% recorded once. The sample comprised blood. The receptors were gathered from a woman in her 30s in good health.

The table lists this clonotype with a few counts. This chain uses TRBV6-2 or TRBV6-3 with TRBJ2-1, with TRBD1 identical over 7 bases. This CDR3 comprises 15 residues. Trimming at V came to 5 bases and at J to 5 bases, leaving 9 bases not matched to a gene. Germline V gene lookup returns CDR1 MNHEY and CDR2 SVGEGT. CDR3 bases: TGTGCCAGCAGTCAGGGACAGCGAAGGGACAATGAGCAGTTCTTC. Amino acid sequence: CASSQGQRRDNEQFF.

This clonotype was recorded many times. The chain joins TRBV7-9 to TRBJ1-5; D uncertain. In germline, CDR1 is SEHNR, CDR2 FQNEAQ (reference sequence). The CDR3 has 13 amino acids. With 3 bases removed from V and 4 bases from J, the gap between germline ends came to 7 bases. CDR3 nucleotide sequence: TGTGCCAGCAGCTTTGGTGGAAATCAGCCCCAGCATTTT. This translates into CASSFGGNQPQHF.

This chain joins TRBV4-3 and TRBJ2-3; TRBD2 aligns across 8 bases. CDR3 length: 16 residues. CDR1 LGHNA and CDR2 YSLEER come from the germline V gene. Trimming removed 1 base from V and 2 bases from J; junction bases left unmatched: 5. CDR3 residues: CASSQGGGTPTDTQYF. As DNA, the CDR3 is TGCGCCAGCAGCCAAGGCGGGGGGACCCCCACAGATACGCAGTATTTT.

The rearrangement links TRBV5-1 to TRBJ2-2; D perhaps matches TRBD2 (6 bases). The CDR3 is 16 amino acids. Trimming shortened V by 4 bases and J by 4 bases, and 17 bases separated the two germline ends. Germline CDR1 reads SGHRS; CDR2 reads YFSETQ. CDR3 sequence (DNA): TGCGCCAGCAGCATTGGCGCCGGGAGTAGCACCGGGGAGCTGTTTTTT. Amino acids: CASSIGAGSSTGELFF.

A word on this clonotype: At one boundary the junction diverges from the germline segment, which might be a read error. This rearrangement joins TRBV12-3 or TRBV12-4 to TRBJ2-4; a weak D match, TRBD1 (5 bases). This CDR3 contains 13 residues. CDR3 amino acids: CAGSFDSKNIQYF. CDR3 in DNA: TGTGCCGGCAGTTTCGACAGCAAAAACATTCAGTACTTC.

The chain has TRBV10-3 and TRBJ1-2; tentatively, D is TRBD1 (5 bases). From germline, CDR1 is ENHRY and CDR2 SYGVKD. Trimming removed 6 bases from V and 0 bases from J, with 11 bases in between. The CDR3 is 14 amino acids. Here the CDR3 reads CAIRGTDSNYGYTF. The CDR3 nucleotides are TGTGCCATCAGGGGGACGGATTCTAACTATGGCTACACCTTC.

Comments on this clonotype: This may be a read error, as it is one base from a much larger clone. This chain uses TRBV6-1 with TRBJ2-1; D possibly corresponds to TRBD1 (6 bases). Trimming took 7 bases from V and 10 from J, leaving 23 bases between them. Looked up from germline, CDR1 is MNHNS and CDR2 is SASEGT. This CDR3 is 15 amino acids long. In nucleotides, the CDR3 is TGTGCCAGCAACCTAGCCGGGACACCTACCTACGAGCAGTTCTTC. Translation: CASNLAGTPTYEQFF.

V usage is TRBV6-5 and J usage is TRBJ2-1; TRBD2 aligns across 9 bases. Unmatched junction bases numbered 6, after V lost 0 bases and J lost 9 bases. This CDR3 is built from 15 residues. Per germline, CDR1 MNHEY and CDR2 SVGAGI. CDR3 sequence reads: CASSYSREGLAEQFF. In DNA form, the CDR3 reads TGTGCCAGCAGTTACTCGCGGGAGGGCCTAGCTGAGCAGTTCTTC.

The chain employs TRBV12-3 or TRBV12-4 and TRBJ2-1, with D perhaps TRBD1 (6 bases). V lost 9 bases to trimming and J lost 10 bases, with 16 bases between them. CDR3 length: 12 amino acids. The CDR3 DNA follows: TGTGCCAGTCAAAGGGGGTGCTACGAGCAGTTCTTC. Translating gives CASQRGCYEQFF.

The chain combines TRBV27 with TRBJ2-7; D not certain. Trimming took off 1 base at V and 2 bases at J, with 9 bases between the two ends. The CDR3 runs to 14 residues. The germline V gene encodes CDR1 MNHEY and CDR2 SMNVEV (reference sequence). The CDR3: CASSLWGMPYEQYF. As DNA, the CDR3 is TGTGCCAGCAGTTTATGGGGAATGCCCTACGAGCAGTACTTC.

The chain couples TRBV7-2 to TRBJ1-5; D gene uncertain. The CDR3 has 14 residues. Germline V CDR1 and CDR2: SGHTA, FQGNSA. Trimming removed 1 base at V and 4 bases at J, with 8 bases between. The CDR3 DNA follows: TGTGCCAGCAGCTTAGTTCCGGAAAATCAGCCCCAGCATTTT. It is translated as CASSLVPENQPQHF.

The chain combines TRBV10-2 with TRBJ2-7; 8 positions match TRBD1. This CDR3 has 14 amino acids. V lost 10 bases to trimming and J lost 4 bases; unmatched junction nucleotides: 12. Germline loops: CDR1 WSHSY, CDR2 SAAADI. This CDR3 reads CATPKDRDNYEQYF. The CDR3 DNA follows: TGCGCCACACCCAAGGACAGGGATAATTACGAGCAGTACTTC.

Ten or more counts support this clonotype. V usage is TRBV20-1 and J usage is TRBJ2-5, with TRBD2 identical over 8 bases. The CDR3 spans 16 residues. Germline V lookup: CDR1 DFQATT, CDR2 SNEGSKA (reference sequence). J gave up 1 base and V 6 bases, and 13 bases lay outside the gene matches. The CDR3 coding sequence is TGCAGTGCAAGATTATTAGACGGGGGGGTCCAAGAGACCCAGTACTTC. This translates into CSARLLDGGVQETQYF.

There are many counts of this clonotype. The chain is built from TRBV29-1 and TRBJ2-7, with D maybe TRBD1 (5 bases). Germline lookup yields CDR1 SQVTM and CDR2 ANQGSEA. CDR3 length: 16 residues. V lost 3 bases, J lost 7 bases, and 25 bases lay in between. The DNA of the CDR3 is TGCAGCGTTGAGAGCCAGAGGACACTGGGTGGGTCTGAGCAGTACTTC. Translation: CSVESQRTLGGSEQYF.